This T cell receptor beta chain was recovered during a study of T cell clonotyping in hematopoietic cell transplantation. The germline V gene encodes CDR1 SQVTM and CDR2 ANQGSEA. This CDR3 region has 16 residues. V lost 5 bases and J lost 5; bases outside the gene matches: 13. Time point meaning: recipient sample about 28 days before transplant, after cytoreduction. Method: immunoSEQ multiplex PCR; TCRdb's copy keeps in-frame clones and lacks some. The table has 15,000 to 20,000 clones, 60% to 80% seen once. The source is a man in his sixties with acute myeloid leukemia. Some clones in this sample may be carry-over from other donors' samples. Sequenced here: peripheral blood mononuclear cells, sampled before stem cell transplant. The chain links TRBV29-1 to TRBJ2-3; 10 bases fit TRBD2. CDR3 residues: CSVWDLAGGLEDTQYF. The CDR3 DNA reads as TGCAGCGTTTGGGACTTAGCGGGGGGATTAGAAGATACGCAGTATTTT.